This T cell receptor (beta chain) is drawn from a study of monozygotic twins with inflammatory bowel disease. The germline gives CDR1 DFQATT, CDR2 SNEGSKA (reference sequence). This CDR3 spans 16 amino acids. TCRdb re-called the 5' RACE reads; one entry per CDR3 protein, DNA not given. This sample's table reports about 300,000 distinct CDR3 sequences. Blood (approximately 2.3 ml) was collected from every donor individually. The clonotype comes from a human donor with ulcerative colitis or Crohn's disease, or a healthy co-twin of an affected twin (not recorded which). The sequenced sample consisted of blood. V usage is TRBV20-1 and J usage is TRBJ2-3; TCRdb designates TRBD2, a call that cannot be tested without DNA. CDR3 loop: CSAIPASGGEEDTQYF.